This entry lists 30 T cell receptor beta chains sequenced from one sample in a study of T cell responses to AZD1222 COVID-19 vaccine. Assay used: immunoSEQ multiplex PCR; TCRdb lists only in-frame clones, some missing. This sample has fewer than 150,000 clones; about 86% occur once, and the top ten carry 15% to 20%. The source was peripheral blood, collected 28 days after the second AZD1222 dose. The receptors come from an adult who received the AZD1222 COVID-19 vaccine.

The gene calls are TRBV19 and TRBJ2-1, with D tentatively TRBD2 (6 bases). This CDR3 has 15 residues. V lost 1 base and J 8 bases, leaving 15 bases between the germline ends. The germline V gene has CDR1 LNHDA and CDR2 SQIVND (reference sequence). The CDR3 DNA reads TGTGCCAGTAGTATAGCGGCTAGCGTTGGCCATGAGCAGTTCTTC. Protein product: CASSIAASVGHEQFF.

The chain has TRBV18 and TRBJ1-6; the D is unclear. Deletions cut 3 bases from V and 5 bases from J, with 11 bases between. CDR1 KGHSH and CDR2 LQKENI come from the germline V gene. There are 15 residues in the CDR3. For the CDR3, the DNA is TGTGCCAGCTCACCCCCGACACGTAATAATTCACCCCTCCACTTT. As protein: CASSPPTRNNSPLHF. Full variable domain (missing parts from reference TRBV18 and TRBJ1-6): NAGVMQNPRHLVRRRGQEARLRCSPMKGHSHVYWYRQLPEEGLKFMVYLQKENIIDESGMPKERFSAEFPKEGPSILRIQQVVRGDSAAYFCASSPPTRNNSPLHFGNGTRLTVT.

This chain uses TRBV4-1 with TRBJ1-2; the D gene is possibly TRBD1 (6 bases). V was pared by 0 bases and J by 2 bases, with 10 bases between. CDR1 is MGHRA and CDR2 is YSYEKL in the germline V gene. The CDR3 is made up of 15 amino acids. The CDR3 nucleotides are TGCGCCAGCAGCCAAGAGGGGGGGGCAAACTATGGCTACACCTTC. It translates to CASSQEGGANYGYTF.

The chain is built from TRBV5-1 and TRBJ2-3; D gene uncertain. Trimming stripped 4 bases from V and 0 bases from J, with 9 bases between. Looked up from germline, CDR1 is SGHRS and CDR2 is YFSETQ. The CDR3 covers 14 residues. DNA for the CDR3: TGCGCCAGCAGCGGGCTCCTCAGCACAGATACGCAGTATTTT. This codes for CASSGLLSTDTQYF.

The CDR3 protein is CATSDFGTDTQYF. The CDR3 nucleotides read TGTGCCACCAGTGACTTTGGGACAGATACGCAGTATTTT. The chain is built from TRBV24-1 and TRBJ2-3, with D unresolved. CDR1 is KGHDR, CDR2 SFDVKD, per germline. This CDR3 region has 13 residues. The ends were cut back, 4 bases at V and 3 bases at J, with 7 bases in the middle.

V usage is TRBV6-5 and J usage is TRBJ2-7; 7 positions agree with TRBD1. Trimming cost V 0 bases and J 4 bases; bases outside gene matches: 3. CDR3 length: 14 residues. Germline values: CDR1 MNHEY, CDR2 SVGAGI. For the CDR3, the DNA is TGTGCCAGCAGTTACTCAGCAGGGGGATACGAGCAGTACTTC. Translating it yields CASSYSAGGYEQYF.

The rearrangement links TRBV29-1 to TRBJ1-1; 8 bases agree with TRBD1. The CDR3 sequence is 13 residues long. V shed 7 bases, J shed 1 base, and the junction held 5 bases outside the gene matches. The V gene's germline CDR1 is SQVTM and CDR2 ANQGSEA. The CDR3 reads CSARTGTNTEAFF. CDR3 in DNA: TGCAGCGCTCGGACAGGGACGAACACTGAAGCTTTCTTT. The full variable domain, in which reference TRBV29-1 and TRBJ1-1 provide the parts outside the CDR3, is SAVISQKPSRDICQRGTSLTIQCQVDSQVTMMFWYRQQPGQSLTLIATANQGSEATYESGFVIDKFPISRPNLTFSTLTVSNMSPEDSSIYLCSARTGTNTEAFFGQGTRLTVV.

The V gene is TRBV6-5, the J gene TRBJ1-2, with D unresolved. Germline V lookup: CDR1 MNHEY, CDR2 SVGAGI. The CDR3 has 16 residues. V was trimmed by 0 bases and J by 2 bases, leaving 13 bases between them. CDR3 region: CASSYSSGLGNYGYTF. As DNA, the CDR3 is TGTGCCAGCAGTTACTCGTCGGGCCTGGGGAACTATGGCTACACCTTC.

This sequence joins TRBV2 and TRBJ2-7; D not resolved. Germline loops: CDR1 SNHLY, CDR2 FYNNEI. V shed 2 bases and J shed 3 bases, with 14 bases lying between them. The CDR3 totals 15 residues. The CDR3 bases are TGTGCCAGCAGTGAAAGCCTAGAACCCTTCTACGAGCAGTACTTC. This codes for CASSESLEPFYEQYF.

CDR3 region: CASSYSGQQLGGYTF. As DNA, the CDR3 is TGTGCCAGCAGTTACTCGGGTCAACAGCTCGGTGGCTACACCTTC. The chain has TRBV6-5 and TRBJ1-2; no clear D. Deletions cut 0 bases from V and 7 bases from J, with 15 bases between. CDR1 and CDR2 from the germline V gene are MNHEY and SVGAGI. CDR3 length: 15 residues.

The gene calls are TRBV27 and TRBJ1-3; 7 bases are shared with TRBD1. The trim removed 3 bases at V and 4 bases at J, leaving 6 bases unmatched. Germline CDR1 reads MNHEY; CDR2 reads SMNVEV (reference sequence). The CDR3 loop spans 15 amino acids. CDR3 DNA: TGTGCCAGCAGTTTCAGGGGGGAATCAGGAAACACCATATATTTT. Its translation: CASSFRGESGNTIYF.

This chain joins TRBV29-1 and TRBJ1-3; D unclear. CDR1 and CDR2 (germline): SQVTM, ANQGSEA. Trimming took 2 bases from V and 4 from J, leaving 6 bases between them. This CDR3 has 12 amino acids. As DNA, the CDR3 is TGCAGCGTTGAAACAAGCGGAAACACCATATATTTT. Translation: CSVETSGNTIYF.

V gene TRBV29-1 combines with J gene TRBJ2-3; D remains unclear. The germline CDR1 and CDR2 sequences are SQVTM and ANQGSEA. V was shortened by 2 bases and J by 4 bases, with 10 bases between the two germline ends. The CDR3 spans 13 residues. This CDR3 reads CSVERVESDTQYF. In DNA form, the CDR3 reads TGCAGCGTTGAAAGGGTTGAATCAGATACGCAGTATTTT.

The chain has TRBV5-4 and TRBJ1-2; 8 nucleotides agree with TRBD1. CDR3 length equals 17 residues. Germline V CDR1 and CDR2: SGHNT, YYREEE (reference sequence). V was pared by 0 bases and J by 4 bases, with 11 bases of the junction left unmatched. The CDR3 is CASSLVGQGARGYGYTF. As DNA, the CDR3 is TGTGCCAGCAGCTTGGTAGGACAGGGCGCTCGGGGCTATGGCTACACCTTC.

This sequence joins TRBV19 and TRBJ1-1; no reliable D call. The CDR3 loop spans 13 amino acids. Per germline, CDR1 LNHDA and CDR2 SQIVND (reference sequence). Trimming removed 6 bases at V and 0 bases at J, with 8 bases between. The CDR3 region has the DNA TGTGCCAGTAGCCCGTATATGAACACTGAAGCTTTCTTT. This encodes CASSPYMNTEAFF.

This clone was seen only once. The chain employs TRBV6-5 and TRBJ2-5, with D tentatively TRBD2 (6 bases). The CDR3 is 15 residues long. In germline, CDR1 is MNHEY, CDR2 SVGAGI. Trimming removed 4 bases at V and 1 base at J, with 13 bases between. Written as DNA, the CDR3 is TGTGCCAGCAGTTTGGACTGGAGGGCCCAAGAGACCCAGTACTTC. Residues: CASSLDWRAQETQYF.

This clone came up a few times. The rearrangement uses TRBV10-3 and TRBJ1-5; TRBD1 agrees at 7 bases. The V and J ends lost 9 bases and 3 bases, in that order; junction bases with no gene match: 2. The CDR3 runs to 12 residues. CDR1 and CDR2 (germline): ENHRY, SYGVKD. The CDR3 region has the DNA TGTGCCATAGGACAGGCCAATCAGCCCCAGCATTTT. This gives the protein CAIGQANQPQHF.

The genes are TRBV6-5 and TRBJ1-1; 7 bases fit TRBD1. Germline-derived CDR1 and CDR2 are MNHEY and SVGAGI. V was pared by 0 bases and J by 5 bases, with 6 bases of the junction left unmatched. This CDR3 spans 15 amino acids. CDR3 DNA sequence: TGTGCCAGCAGTTACTCGGCAGGGGGACGAACTGAAGCTTTCTTT. Translation: CASSYSAGGRTEAFF.

The V call is TRBV7-2, the J call TRBJ1-1; D possibly corresponds to TRBD1 (6 bases). Looked up from germline, CDR1 is SGHTA and CDR2 is FQGNSA. This CDR3 region has 14 residues. Trimming stripped 5 bases from V and 10 bases from J, with 20 bases between. CDR3 sequence (DNA): TGTGCCAGCAGCCCTGGGGGGGGGCGGGTGGCAGCTTTCTTT. Translation gives CASSPGGGRVAAFF.

J is TRBJ2-1 and V is TRBV5-6; TRBD2 matches 9 bases. With V trimmed by 2 bases and J by 3 bases, 6 bases remained unmatched. This CDR3 spans 16 amino acids. Germline CDR1 SGHDT, CDR2 YYEEEE. CDR3 amino acids: CASSLKRLADYNEQFF. The CDR3, as DNA: TGTGCCAGCAGCTTAAAGAGACTAGCGGACTACAATGAGCAGTTCTTC. Full variable domain (rest looked up from reference TRBV5-6 and TRBJ2-1): DAGVTQSPTHLIKTRGQQVTLRCSPKSGHDTVSWYQQALGQGPQFIFQYYEEEERQRGNFPDRFSGHQFPNYSSELNVNALLLGDSALYLCASSLKRLADYNEQFFGPGTRLTVL.

This chain joins TRBV10-1 and TRBJ2-1, with 7 bases matching TRBD1. The V gene end was trimmed by 2 bases and the J gene end by 2 bases; junction bases not matched to a gene: 9. The CDR3 length is 17 residues. The germline V gene encodes CDR1 WNHNN and CDR2 SYGVQD (reference sequence). CDR3 in DNA: TGCGCCAGCAGTGAGAGGGGAACGGGACAGCCCTACAATGAGCAGTTCTTC. Its protein product is CASSERGTGQPYNEQFF.

The chain carries TRBV7-9 and TRBJ1-4; tentative D call: TRBD1 (6 bases). The germline V gene encodes CDR1 SEHNR and CDR2 FQNEAQ (reference sequence). V was cut by 5 bases and J by 4 bases, with 11 bases left in between. The CDR3 covers 14 residues. The CDR3 protein is CASSGDTRNEKLFF. CDR3 sequence (DNA): TGTGCCAGCAGCGGGGACACCCGTAATGAAAAACTGTTTTTT. Filled out from reference TRBV7-9 and TRBJ1-4, the complete variable domain reads DTGVSQNPRHKITKRGQNVTFRCDPISEHNRLYWYRQTLGQGPEFLTYFQNEAQLEKSRLLSDRFSAERPKGSFSTLEIQRTEQGDSAMYLCASSGDTRNEKLFFGSGTQLSVL.

The chain couples TRBV30 to TRBJ1-5; D is undetermined. Germline lookup yields CDR1 GTSNPN and CDR2 SVGIG (reference sequence). V lost 2 bases and J lost 4, with 15 bases in between. The CDR3 extends over 15 amino acids. CDR3 in amino acids: CAWSSGQTVNQPQHF. CDR3 DNA sequence: TGTGCCTGGAGTTCCGGCCAGACCGTTAATCAGCCCCAGCATTTT.

V and J are TRBV5-1 and TRBJ1-2; 7 bases match TRBD1. Germline loops: CDR1 SGHRS, CDR2 YFSETQ. This CDR3 is built from 14 residues. Unmatched junction bases numbered 3, after V lost 3 bases and J lost 1 base. CDR3 in amino acids: CASSWGDSNYGYTF. The DNA of the CDR3 is TGCGCCAGCAGCTGGGGGGACAGTAACTATGGCTACACCTTC.

The chain joins TRBV9 to TRBJ1-1; no definite D call. Trimming removed 0 bases from V and 4 bases from J, with 10 bases in between. Per the germline V gene, CDR1 is SGDLS and CDR2 is YYNGEE. This CDR3 is 14 amino acids long. The CDR3 nucleotides read TGTGCCAGCAGCGTAGCCCCCTCGGGCACTGAAGCTTTCTTT. Residues: CASSVAPSGTEAFF.

This rearrangement joins TRBV19 to TRBJ1-3; D ambiguous. Germline CDR1 and CDR2: LNHDA and SQIVND (reference sequence). The length of the CDR3 is 16 residues. Trimming took 5 bases from V and 4 from J, leaving 18 bases between them. CDR3 DNA sequence: TGTGCCAGTAGTCGTTCGACCGCCTCAATCGGAAACACCATATATTTT. Translated: CASSRSTASIGNTIYF.

The CDR3 spells CASSVFAGELFF. DNA of the CDR3: TGTGCCAGCAGCGTATTTGCCGGGGAGCTGTTTTTT. This chain joins TRBV9 and TRBJ2-2; D is unresolved. With 1 base removed from V and 6 bases from J, the gap between germline ends came to 4 bases. CDR1 and CDR2 from the germline V gene are SGDLS and YYNGEE. CDR3 size: 12 residues. The variable domain in full, with the rest retrieved from reference TRBV9 and TRBJ2-2, is DSGVTQTPKHLITATGQRVTLRCSPRSGDLSVYWYQQSLDQGLQFLIQYYNGEERAKGNILERFSAQQFPDLHSELNLSSLELGDSALYFCASSVFAGELFFGEGSRLTVL.

The chain uses TRBV2 and TRBJ2-6; D gene ambiguous. Trimming took off 6 bases at V and 1 base at J, with 10 bases between the two ends. This CDR3 spans 15 amino acids. Germline V gene lookup returns CDR1 SNHLY and CDR2 FYNNEI. CDR3 region: CASRVGRSGANVLTF. The DNA for the CDR3 is TGTGCCAGCAGAGTTGGAAGATCTGGGGCCAACGTCCTGACTTTC.

The rearrangement joins TRBV10-3 to TRBJ1-2; D is unclear. Trimming removed 0 bases from V and 10 bases from J, with 18 bases in between. CDR1 and CDR2 from the germline V gene are ENHRY and SYGVKD. The CDR3 is 15 amino acids. CDR3 region: CAISESIDLGSFYTF. The CDR3 DNA is TGTGCCATCAGTGAGTCGATAGATTTAGGGTCTTTCTACACCTTC.

V usage is TRBV6-5 and J usage is TRBJ1-1, with 9 positions matching TRBD1. Germline CDR1 MNHEY, CDR2 SVGAGI. The CDR3 covers 14 residues. V dropped 6 bases and J dropped 5; count of bases not matched to a gene: 7. CDR3 sequence reads: CASRPTGGFTEAFF. CDR3 bases: TGTGCCAGCAGACCCACAGGGGGCTTTACTGAAGCTTTCTTT.